One and the same sample provided the 24 T cell receptor beta chains below, sequenced in a study of shared clonotypes between healthy human individuals (TCRdb year 2020). CD8 naive samples were obtained by positive selection for CCR7 among CD45RO-negative cells, yielding a CD45RA+CCR7+ population from which TemRA cells were excluded. The library was made by the immunoSEQ multiplex PCR assay. TCRdb took this table from immuneACCESS and kept in-frame rearrangements with V and J called. Such tables lack part of the clones; where checked against another copy, unresolved V genes explain under half of the gap, and the rest is unexplained. The sample table records approximately 2,200,000 clones; more than 85% of these occur just once. Together, the top ten hold roughly 1.8% of the sample. The sequenced sample was naive CD8+ T cells from PBMCs. The label giving this sample's cell subset or site can be read as: CD45RA+CCR7+. Source of these receptors: a man between 18 and 35 years old in good health. Some clones in this sample may be carry-over from other donors' samples.

This chain connects TRBV2 to TRBJ1-5; D is ambiguous. CDR1 is SNHLY and CDR2 is FYNNEI in the germline V gene. There are 14 residues in the CDR3. Trimming stripped 3 bases from V and 9 bases from J, with 15 bases between. The CDR3 spells CASSDGPGDRPQHF. CDR3 coding DNA: TGTGCCAGCAGTGACGGCCCGGGCGATCGGCCCCAGCATTTT.

CDR3 loop: CASSTRDRAHGNYGYTF. In DNA, the CDR3 is TGTGCCAGCAGCACCCGGGACCGGGCCCACGGAAACTATGGCTACACCTTC. The V and J genes are TRBV9 and TRBJ1-2; D may be TRBD1 (5 bases). V dropped 4 bases and J dropped 2 bases, with 21 bases sitting between them. The germline CDR1 and CDR2 sequences are SGDLS and YYNGEE. The CDR3 spans 17 residues. The full variable domain, rest sourced from reference TRBV9 and TRBJ1-2, is DSGVTQTPKHLITATGQRVTLRCSPRSGDLSVYWYQQSLDQGLQFLIQYYNGEERAKGNILERFSAQQFPDLHSELNLSSLELGDSALYFCASSTRDRAHGNYGYTFGSGTRLTVV.

V gene TRBV5-1 combines with J gene TRBJ2-5; 12 nucleotides line up with TRBD1. This CDR3 region has 16 residues. Germline loops: CDR1 SGHRS, CDR2 YFSETQ. J gave up 4 bases and V 4 bases, and 8 bases lay outside the gene matches. The CDR3 loop is CASSLTGTGGVETQYF. The CDR3 DNA is TGCGCCAGCAGCCTAACCGGGACAGGGGGCGTAGAGACCCAGTACTTC.

CDR3: CASSIALSAPLVEQYF. The CDR3 coding sequence is TGTGCCAGTAGTATCGCCCTCTCGGCACCGTTAGTGGAGCAGTACTTC. The genes are TRBV19 and TRBJ2-7; no firm D call. V was pared by 3 bases and J by 7 bases, with 22 bases between. Germline V gene sequence: CDR1 LNHDA, CDR2 SQIVND (reference sequence). CDR3 length equals 16 residues.

About this clone: In the same sample, other DNA sequences code for this CDR3. The CDR3 region has the DNA TGTGCCAGCAGCGTGGACGTAGGCTACGAGCAGTACTTC. It specifies CASSVDVGYEQYF. V and J are TRBV9 and TRBJ2-7; no clear D gene. This CDR3 is 13 amino acids long. With 2 bases removed from V and 3 bases from J, the gap between germline ends came to 9 bases. Germline V CDR1 and CDR2: SGDLS, YYNGEE. Filled out from reference TRBV9 and TRBJ2-7, the complete variable domain reads DSGVTQTPKHLITATGQRVTLRCSPRSGDLSVYWYQQSLDQGLQFLIQYYNGEERAKGNILERFSAQQFPDLHSELNLSSLELGDSALYFCASSVDVGYEQYFGPGTRLTVT.

V is TRBV28 and J is TRBJ2-3; no reliable D call. CDR1 and CDR2 (germline): MDHEN, SYDVKM. This CDR3 has 13 residues. V was pared by 6 bases and J by 0 bases, with 7 bases between. The CDR3 DNA reads as TGTGCCAGCAGCCCAGCTAGCACAGATACGCAGTATTTT. Residues: CASSPASTDTQYF.

V is TRBV5-4 and J is TRBJ2-7; no clear D gene. Deletions cut 0 bases from V and 2 bases from J, with 9 bases between. Looked up from germline, CDR1 is SGHNT and CDR2 is YYREEE (reference sequence). The CDR3 runs 14 residues. The CDR3 sequence: CASSLAASPYEQYF. In DNA, the CDR3 is TGTGCCAGCAGCTTGGCGGCTTCCCCCTACGAGCAGTACTTC.

The rearrangement uses TRBV7-9 and TRBJ2-1; 7 bases fit TRBD1. This CDR3 is 13 amino acids long. The V gene end was trimmed by 5 bases and the J gene end by 5 bases; junction bases not matched to a gene: 3. CDR1 is SEHNR and CDR2 is FQNEAQ in the germline V gene (reference sequence). The CDR3 DNA sequence: TGTGCCAGCAGCCGACAGGGAAACAATGAGCAGTTCTTC. It encodes CASSRQGNNEQFF.

With respect to this clone: Other DNA sequences of this sample code for an identical CDR3. V and J are TRBV6-1 and TRBJ2-1; no firm D call. The CDR3 totals 15 residues. V dropped 2 bases and J dropped 0 bases, with 8 bases sitting between them. Germline values: CDR1 MNHNS, CDR2 SASEGT. The CDR3 region is CASSELRSSYNEQFF. CDR3 DNA: TGTGCCAGCAGTGAACTGCGGAGCTCCTACAATGAGCAGTTCTTC.

The CDR3 DNA sequence: TGTGCCAGCAGTGAGGGGCGTGTGGGAGGGGAGAGCTATGGCTACACCTTC. Its protein is CASSEGRVGGESYGYTF. The chain is built from TRBV6-1 and TRBJ1-2, with TRBD1 as a possible D gene (5 bases). The CDR3 is made up of 17 amino acids. The germline V gene has CDR1 MNHNS and CDR2 SASEGT. V lost 3 bases and J lost 4, with 21 bases in between.

This sequence joins TRBV27 and TRBJ2-6; D gene uncertain. This CDR3 has 14 amino acids. Germline CDR1 and CDR2: MNHEY and SMNVEV (reference sequence). V gave up 3 bases and J gave up 4 bases, with 7 bases separating them. CDR3 residues: CASSLGIGANVLTF. Written as DNA, the CDR3 is TGTGCCAGCAGTTTGGGGATCGGGGCCAACGTCCTGACTTTC.

The chain links TRBV19 to TRBJ2-1; 8 bases are shared with TRBD2. Germline V gene lookup returns CDR1 LNHDA and CDR2 SQIVND (reference sequence). The CDR3 length is 16 residues. Trimming at V came to 4 bases and at J to 1 base, leaving 6 bases not matched to a gene. Here the CDR3 DNA reads TGTGCCAGTAGTACCATAGCGGGACCTTCCTACAATGAGCAGTTCTTC. This encodes CASSTIAGPSYNEQFF.

J is TRBJ2-7 and V is TRBV29-1; 10 bases align to TRBD2. Germline-derived CDR1 and CDR2 are SQVTM and ANQGSEA. CDR3 size: 14 residues. Trimming cost V 1 base and J 6 bases; bases outside gene matches: 6. The CDR3 DNA sequence: TGCAGCGTTGAAGGGCTAGCGGGAGTCCGCGAGCAGTACTTC. Its protein product is CSVEGLAGVREQYF.

This sequence joins TRBV27 and TRBJ2-1, with no clear D. This CDR3 spans 15 amino acids. The germline gives CDR1 MNHEY, CDR2 SMNVEV (reference sequence). Trimming removed 4 bases from V and 1 base from J, with 11 bases in between. CDR3 amino acids: CASSSPRRSYNEQFF. In DNA, the CDR3 is TGTGCCAGCAGTTCCCCAAGGAGATCCTACAATGAGCAGTTCTTC.

V and J are TRBV4-1 and TRBJ2-3, with TRBD2 matching 8 bases. J was trimmed by 6 bases and V by 1 base; bases with no gene match: 6. Germline loops: CDR1 MGHRA, CDR2 YSYEKL. The CDR3 is 15 residues long. CDR3 nucleotides: TGCGCCAGCAGCCAAGTGAAGCGGGAGATGGATACGCAGTATTTT. Translated, it gives CASSQVKREMDTQYF.

This chain joins TRBV27 and TRBJ2-7, with 7 positions matching TRBD1. In germline, CDR1 is MNHEY, CDR2 SMNVEV (reference sequence). The J segment lost 5 bases and the V segment lost 4 bases, leaving 8 bases of the junction unmatched. This CDR3 region has 14 residues. CDR3 DNA: TGTGCCAGCAGTTCCCGGGACAGTCGAAACGAGCAGTACTTC. This sequence encodes CASSSRDSRNEQYF.

With regard to this clone: Other nucleotide sequences from this sample produce the same CDR3. The chain's CDR3 is CASSPRGLSNTEAFF. DNA for the CDR3: TGTGCCAGCAGTCCCAGGGGGCTATCGAACACTGAAGCTTTCTTT. This chain uses TRBV9 with TRBJ1-1; 8 nucleotides match TRBD1. The CDR3 runs to 15 residues. The trim removed 5 bases at V and 1 base at J, leaving 7 bases unmatched. CDR1 is SGDLS and CDR2 is YYNGEE in the germline V gene.

This chain joins TRBV28 and TRBJ2-7; the match to TRBD1 covers 7 bases. Germline V gene data show CDR1 as MDHEN and CDR2 as SYDVKM. V was pared by 8 bases and J by 5 bases, with 6 bases of the junction left unmatched. The CDR3 runs to 12 residues. The CDR3 loop reads CASSQGSDEQYF. The CDR3 region has the DNA TGTGCCAGCTCACAGGGGAGCGACGAGCAGTACTTC.

This sequence joins TRBV10-3 and TRBJ1-2, with 11 bases matching TRBD1. Looked up from germline, CDR1 is ENHRY and CDR2 is SYGVKD. The CDR3 runs 13 residues. With 11 bases clipped from V and 2 bases from J, the junction kept 4 bases outside the gene matches. DNA for the CDR3: TGTGCCTACTGGACAGGGGGCAACTATGGCTACACCTTC. This codes for CAYWTGGNYGYTF.

The count of this clone is one. The chain carries TRBV5-6 and TRBJ2-7, with 10 bases fitting TRBD1. CDR1 is SGHDT, CDR2 YYEEEE, per germline. The CDR3 contains 14 residues. After removal of 4 bases from V and 2 bases from J, the junction contained 3 bases not matched to a gene. CDR3 in amino acids: CASSDGTGAYEQYF. The CDR3 DNA reads TGTGCCAGCAGCGACGGGACAGGGGCCTACGAGCAGTACTTC.

The chain combines TRBV2 with TRBJ1-1; D is unresolved. The germline V gene has CDR1 SNHLY and CDR2 FYNNEI. This CDR3 has 14 residues. V was clipped by 0 bases and J by 2 bases, with 7 bases between them. CDR3 DNA sequence: TGTGCCAGCAGTGAAGCGGTGGGAAACACTGAAGCTTTCTTT. Protein product: CASSEAVGNTEAFF.

The chain couples TRBV27 to TRBJ2-3; TRBD2 matches at 7 bases. Germline assignment: CDR1 MNHEY and CDR2 SMNVEV (reference sequence). CDR3 length: 14 amino acids. The junction had 7 bases not matched to a gene; V was cut back by 6 bases and J by 4 bases. DNA for the CDR3: TGTGCCAGCAGAGCGGCGGGAGAGGCAGATACGCAGTATTTT. Encoded protein: CASRAAGEADTQYF.

The count of this clone is one. The V gene is TRBV4-1, the J gene TRBJ1-1; D is unclear. This CDR3 contains 16 residues. The V and J ends lost 2 bases and 3 bases respectively, with 16 bases between them. CDR1 and CDR2 (germline): MGHRA, YSYEKL. In DNA, the CDR3 is TGCGCCAGCAGCCAAACGCCCGACGGAGAAGACACTGAAGCTTTCTTT. Translated: CASSQTPDGEDTEAFF.

The CDR3 nucleotides read TGTGCCAGCAGCTCGGACACGGGTTATGGCTACACCTTC. Translation gives CASSSDTGYGYTF. V usage is TRBV5-5 and J usage is TRBJ1-2, with D possibly being TRBD1 (5 bases). The CDR3 is made up of 13 amino acids. Germline assignment: CDR1 SGHKS and CDR2 YYEKEE (reference sequence). Between the trimmed V and J ends, which lost 3 bases and 5 bases, there was a span of 11 bases.